The 16 T cell receptor beta chains below all came from one sample that was sequenced in a study of control samples from healthy donors and cancer patients. TCRdb's copy holds only in-frame clones and misses some; the assay was immunoSEQ multiplex PCR. The sample holds 200,000 or so clones, about nine tenths seen once. The sample taken for sequencing was blood. The receptors shown here come from a man aged 25-45 years in good health.

The chain uses TRBV14 and TRBJ1-2, with 8 bases identical to TRBD1. CDR3 length: 16 residues. Losses at the gene ends were 4 bases for V and 8 bases for J; bases not matched to a gene: 15. The germline V gene encodes CDR1 SGHDN and CDR2 FVKESK. The CDR3 region has the DNA TGTGCCAGCAGCCCAGGGTTCGCAGGGGGCGTCCAAGGCTACACCTTC. The encoded protein is CASSPGFAGGVQGYTF.

This clone showed up just once. The V call is TRBV12-2, the J call TRBJ1-1; no check of the table's D call, TRBD1, against the DNA was made. TRBV12-2 is shown as a pseudogene. The length of the CDR3 is 17 residues. The CDR3 loop is CASRLVGQGPHSAEAFF. CDR3 in DNA: TGTGCAAGTCGCTTAGTTGGCCAGGGGCCCCACTCGGCTGAAGCTTTCTTT.

This chain connects TRBV9 to TRBJ1-4; TRBD1 aligns across 8 bases. The CDR3 contains 17 residues. J gave up 0 bases and V 7 bases, and 11 bases lay outside the gene matches. The V gene's germline CDR1 is SGDLS and CDR2 YYNGEE. Here the CDR3 reads CASALGQGHATNEKLFF. The CDR3 DNA reads TGTGCCAGCGCCCTTGGACAGGGTCATGCAACTAATGAAAAACTGTTTTTT. Looking up the rest from reference TRBV9 and TRBJ1-4 gives the full variable domain: DSGVTQTPKHLITATGQRVTLRCSPRSGDLSVYWYQQSLDQGLQFLIQYYNGEERAKGNILERFSAQQFPDLHSELNLSSLELGDSALYFCASALGQGHATNEKLFFGSGTQLSVL.

The chain uses TRBV5-6 and TRBJ2-2; D ambiguous. V lost 4 bases to trimming and J lost 2 bases, with 3 bases between them. The CDR3 contains 12 residues. Germline V gene data show CDR1 as SGHDT and CDR2 as YYEEEE. CDR3 in DNA: TGTGCCAGCAGCCCTAACACCGGGGAGCTGTTTTTT. This sequence encodes CASSPNTGELFF. Full variable domain (outside the CDR3, taken from reference TRBV5-6 and TRBJ2-2): DAGVTQSPTHLIKTRGQQVTLRCSPKSGHDTVSWYQQALGQGPQFIFQYYEEEERQRGNFPDRFSGHQFPNYSSELNVNALLLGDSALYLCASSPNTGELFFGEGSRLTVL.

The chain has TRBV6-5 and TRBJ2-3, with a weak D call TRBD1 (5 bases). CDR3 length: 15 residues. The V gene lost 6 bases and the J gene lost 3 bases, with 16 bases spanning the gap. The germline V gene has CDR1 MNHEY and CDR2 SVGAGI. CDR3 bases: TGTGCCAGCAGGGGGCAGGGCCAACTAACAGATACGCAGTATTTT. Protein: CASRGQGQLTDTQYF.

The rearrangement uses TRBV5-1 and TRBJ2-7; 9 bases are shared with TRBD1. Germline V gene data show CDR1 as SGHRS and CDR2 as YFSETQ. This CDR3 is 13 amino acids long. V was pared by 4 bases and J by 4 bases, with 3 bases of the junction left unmatched. This CDR3 is CASSRGQGYEQYF. The CDR3 nucleotides are TGCGCCAGCAGCAGGGGACAGGGTTACGAGCAGTACTTC. Full variable domain (rest looked up from reference TRBV5-1 and TRBJ2-7): KAGVTQTPRYLIKTRGQQVTLSCSPISGHRSVSWYQQTPGQGLQFLFEYFSETQRNKGNFPGRFSGRQFSNSRSEMNVSTLELGDSALYLCASSRGQGYEQYFGPGTRLTVT.

This chain joins TRBV5-1 and TRBJ2-4, with D maybe TRBD2 (6 bases). CDR3 length equals 17 residues. The V gene's germline CDR1 is SGHRS and CDR2 YFSETQ. Deletions cut 2 bases from V and 0 bases from J, with 15 bases between. CDR3 loop: CASSFNRDSVAKNIQYF. CDR3 DNA sequence: TGCGCCAGCAGCTTTAACCGGGACTCCGTAGCCAAAAACATTCAGTACTTC.

Only a few counts were recorded for this clone. The chain employs TRBV19 and TRBJ1-2, with TRBD1 identical over 7 bases. CDR1 is LNHDA, CDR2 SQIVND, per germline (reference sequence). Trimming took 5 bases from V and 6 from J; bases not matched to a gene: 6. CDR3 length equals 13 residues. The CDR3 coding sequence is TGTGCCAGTAGTCCAGGGACAGAGAATGGCTACACCTTC. Protein product: CASSPGTENGYTF.

The J gene is TRBJ2-3, the V gene TRBV2; D gene ambiguous. Germline loops: CDR1 SNHLY, CDR2 FYNNEI. The CDR3 is 14 residues long. V was shortened by 5 bases and J by 2 bases, with 11 bases between the two germline ends. The CDR3: CASSTRANTDTQYF. The CDR3 region has the DNA TGTGCCAGCAGTACCCGCGCGAACACAGATACGCAGTATTTT.

The chain has TRBV6-1 and TRBJ2-7; 10 nucleotides match TRBD2. Germline values: CDR1 MNHNS, CDR2 SASEGT. The J segment lost 0 bases and the V segment lost 0 bases, leaving 8 bases of the junction unmatched. This CDR3 is 18 amino acids long. The CDR3 DNA reads as TGTGCCAGCAGTGAAGCGGGGTTGGTAGCGGGGGGCTCCTACGAGCAGTACTTC. Translation gives CASSEAGLVAGGSYEQYF.

This clone was seen a few times. The J gene is TRBJ2-7, the V gene TRBV13; perhaps TRBD2 as D (5 bases). The germline V gene encodes CDR1 PRHDT and CDR2 FYEKMQ (reference sequence). The CDR3 is 15 amino acids. V lost 6 bases and J 6 bases, leaving 21 bases between the germline ends. This chain's CDR3 is CASRFRGGPWREQYF. For the CDR3, the DNA is TGTGCCAGCAGGTTCAGAGGAGGCCCGTGGCGCGAGCAGTACTTC. Using reference TRBV13 and TRBJ2-7 for the parts outside the CDR3, the full variable domain is AAGVIQSPRHLIKEKRETATLKCYPIPRHDTVYWYQQGPGQDPQFLISFYEKMQSDKGSIPDRFSAQQFSDYHSELNMSSLELGDSALYFCASRFRGGPWREQYFGPGTRLTVT.

CDR3 DNA sequence: TGTGCCAGCAGTGATCAGTTGAACACTGAAGCTTTCTTT. This encodes CASSDQLNTEAFF. The chain employs TRBV2 and TRBJ1-1; D is unclear. Trimming removed 3 bases from V and 0 bases from J, with 5 bases in between. The CDR3 contains 13 residues. CDR1 and CDR2 (germline): SNHLY, FYNNEI.

This sequence joins TRBV11-3 and TRBJ2-3, with D unclear. The V end was cut by 5 bases, the J end by 2 bases, with 20 bases between. The CDR3 spans 17 residues. Germline CDR1 reads SGHNT; CDR2 reads YENEEA. The CDR3 region is CASSPSIGAYLTDTQYF. Written as DNA, the CDR3 is TGTGCCAGCAGCCCCAGCATCGGCGCATACCTCACAGATACGCAGTATTTT.

This clone was observed a handful of times. The J gene is TRBJ1-2, the V gene TRBV28, with D perhaps matching TRBD1 (5 bases). The CDR3 totals 14 residues. Per germline, CDR1 MDHEN and CDR2 SYDVKM. Trimming removed 3 bases at V and 8 bases at J, with 16 bases between. Written as DNA, the CDR3 is TGTGCCAGCAGTTTGTTGCAGGGTGCCTTAGGCTACACCTTC. As protein: CASSLLQGALGYTF.

The chain links TRBV7-5 to TRBJ2-3; the table calls TRBD2, which could not be checked here. TRBV7-5 is a listed pseudogene. The CDR3 runs 19 residues. CDR3 sequence: CARSLVGTSGGRSTDTQYF. Here the CDR3 DNA reads TGTGCCAGAAGCTTAGTCGGGACTAGCGGGGGCCGTAGCACAGATACGCAGTATTTT.

The chain is built from TRBV5-6 and TRBJ2-3; D is unresolved. Per germline, CDR1 SGHDT and CDR2 YYEEEE. This CDR3 is built from 13 residues. V was shortened by 3 bases and J by 3 bases, with 8 bases between the two germline ends. CDR3 sequence: CASSSPNTDTQYF. The CDR3 bases are TGTGCCAGCAGCTCTCCTAATACAGATACGCAGTATTTT.